This T cell receptor (beta chain) is from a study of T cell responses to AZD1222 COVID-19 vaccine. Trimming took off 6 bases at V and 2 bases at J, with 8 bases between the two ends. This CDR3 is 12 amino acids long. On this clone: The antigen is unknown.

Whole-study findings and limits: At baseline, seropositivity was found in only five or six AZD1222 recipients. Donors were mostly white British, more females; clonal diversity possibly underestimated.

The data were produced by immunoSEQ multiplex PCR, yet TCRdb's version contains in-frame clones alone and is incomplete. There are over 150,000 clones in the sample; 87% occur only once, and around 2.6% lies in the top ten. This TCR derives from an adult in good health. Specimen: peripheral blood, collected on day 0 of AZD1222 vaccination. The rearrangement uses TRBV12-3 or TRBV12-4 and TRBJ2-7; no clear D. The CDR3 spells CASSLNAYEQYF. The CDR3 DNA sequence: TGTGCCAGCAGCCTTAACGCCTACGAGCAGTACTTC.